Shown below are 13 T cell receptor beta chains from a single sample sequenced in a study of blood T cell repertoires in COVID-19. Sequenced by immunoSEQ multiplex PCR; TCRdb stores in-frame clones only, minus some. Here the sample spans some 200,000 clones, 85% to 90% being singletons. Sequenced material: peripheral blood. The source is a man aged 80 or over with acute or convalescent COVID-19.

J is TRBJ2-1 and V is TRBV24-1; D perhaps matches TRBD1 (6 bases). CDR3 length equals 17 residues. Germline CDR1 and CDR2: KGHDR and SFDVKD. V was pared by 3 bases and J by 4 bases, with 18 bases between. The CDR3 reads CATSDPGGRDMYNEQFF. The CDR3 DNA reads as TGTGCCACCAGTGATCCCGGTGGTAGGGACATGTACAATGAGCAGTTCTTC.

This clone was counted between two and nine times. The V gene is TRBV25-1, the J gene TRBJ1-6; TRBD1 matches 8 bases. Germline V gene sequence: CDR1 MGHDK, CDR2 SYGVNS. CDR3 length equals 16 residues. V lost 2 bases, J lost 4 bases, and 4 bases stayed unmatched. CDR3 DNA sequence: TGTGCCAGCAGTGAACCCGGGACAGGATATAATTCACCCCTCCACTTT. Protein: CASSEPGTGYNSPLHF.

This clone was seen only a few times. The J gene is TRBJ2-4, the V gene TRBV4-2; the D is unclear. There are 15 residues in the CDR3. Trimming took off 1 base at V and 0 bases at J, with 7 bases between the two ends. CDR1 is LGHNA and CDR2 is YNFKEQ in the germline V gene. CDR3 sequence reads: CASSQASLAKNIQYF. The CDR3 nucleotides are TGTGCCAGCAGCCAAGCGTCTTTAGCCAAAAACATTCAGTACTTC.

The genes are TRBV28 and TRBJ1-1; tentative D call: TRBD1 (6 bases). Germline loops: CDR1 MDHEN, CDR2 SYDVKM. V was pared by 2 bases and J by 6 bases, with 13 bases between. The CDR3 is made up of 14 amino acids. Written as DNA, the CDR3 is TGTGCCAGCAGTTTAGGGGGCGGGAGGTCTGAAGCTTTCTTT. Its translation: CASSLGGGRSEAFF. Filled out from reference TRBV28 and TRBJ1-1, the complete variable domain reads DVKVTQSSRYLVKRTGEKVFLECVQDMDHENMFWYRQDPGLGLRLIYFSYDVKMKEKGDIPEGYSVSREKKERFSLILESASTNQTSMYLCASSLGGGRSEAFFGQGTRLTVV.

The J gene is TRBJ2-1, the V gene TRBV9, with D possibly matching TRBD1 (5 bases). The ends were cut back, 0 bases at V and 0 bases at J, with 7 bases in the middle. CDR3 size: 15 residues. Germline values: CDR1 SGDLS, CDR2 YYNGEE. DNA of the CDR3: TGTGCCAGCAGCGTAGGACAGAACTCCTACAATGAGCAGTTCTTC. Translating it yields CASSVGQNSYNEQFF.

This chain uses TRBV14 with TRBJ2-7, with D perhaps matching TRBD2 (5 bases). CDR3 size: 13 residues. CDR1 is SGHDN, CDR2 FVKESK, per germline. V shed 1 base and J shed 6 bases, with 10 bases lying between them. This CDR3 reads CASSQVWAGEQYF. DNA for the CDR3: TGTGCCAGCAGCCAAGTGTGGGCGGGCGAGCAGTACTTC.

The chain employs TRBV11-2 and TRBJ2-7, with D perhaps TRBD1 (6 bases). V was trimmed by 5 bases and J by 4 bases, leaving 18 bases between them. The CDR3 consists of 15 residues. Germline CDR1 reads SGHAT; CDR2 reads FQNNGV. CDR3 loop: CASSRTQGRNYEQYF. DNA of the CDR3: TGTGCCAGCAGCCGAACACAGGGTCGAAATTACGAGCAGTACTTC.

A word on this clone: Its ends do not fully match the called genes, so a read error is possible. The CDR3 is CAISETNSGELFF. The CDR3 DNA reads as TGTGCCATCAGTGAGACGAACTCCGGGGAGCTGTTTTTT. The V call is TRBV10-3, the J call TRBJ2-2; D gene uncertain. The CDR3 is 13 amino acids. Germline CDR1 reads ENHRY; CDR2 reads SYGVKD.

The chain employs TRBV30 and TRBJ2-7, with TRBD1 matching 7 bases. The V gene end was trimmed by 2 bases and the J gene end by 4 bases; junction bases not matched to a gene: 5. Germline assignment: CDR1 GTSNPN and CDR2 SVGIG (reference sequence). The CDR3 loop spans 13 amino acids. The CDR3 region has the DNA TGTGCCTGGAGTTCGACAGGGATATACGAGCAGTACGTC. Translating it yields CAWSSTGIYEQYV.

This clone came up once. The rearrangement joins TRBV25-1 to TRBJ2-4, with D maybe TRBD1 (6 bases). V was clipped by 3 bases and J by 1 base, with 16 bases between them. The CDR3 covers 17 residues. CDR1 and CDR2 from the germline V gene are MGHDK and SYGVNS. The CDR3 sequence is CASSDSTGGGAKNIQYF. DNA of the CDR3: TGTGCCAGCAGTGACTCGACAGGCGGTGGTGCCAAAAACATTCAGTACTTC.

Written as DNA, the CDR3 is TGTGCCAGCAGCCAAGCTTCACAGGGTCGGAGCTATGGCTACACCTTC. This encodes CASSQASQGRSYGYTF. The chain recombines TRBV4-2 with TRBJ1-2, with a possible D match to TRBD1 (6 bases). CDR3 size: 16 residues. Looked up from germline, CDR1 is LGHNA and CDR2 is YNFKEQ. With 1 base removed from V and 4 bases from J, the gap between germline ends came to 16 bases.

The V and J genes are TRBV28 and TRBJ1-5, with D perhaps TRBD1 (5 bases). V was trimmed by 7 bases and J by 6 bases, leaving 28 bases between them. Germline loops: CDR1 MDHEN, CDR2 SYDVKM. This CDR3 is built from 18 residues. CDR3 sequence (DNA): TGTGCCAGCATAGCACTCCGGGCCTTCCCTGGGGCTGGTCAGCCCCAGCATTTT. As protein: CASIALRAFPGAGQPQHF.

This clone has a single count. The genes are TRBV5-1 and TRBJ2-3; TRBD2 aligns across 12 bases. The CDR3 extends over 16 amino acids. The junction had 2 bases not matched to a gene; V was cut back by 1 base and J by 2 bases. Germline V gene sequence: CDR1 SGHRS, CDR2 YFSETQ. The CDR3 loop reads CASSLPSGRATDTQYF. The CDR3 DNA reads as TGCGCCAGCAGCTTGCCTAGCGGGAGGGCCACAGATACGCAGTATTTT.